This TCR beta chain was observed in a study of cytomegalovirus exposure and HLA in healthy donors. Study context: About 85 million unique TCRs from HLA-typed donors were held in an early release of data. Notes on the study in general: Analysis was carried out at a later point, and it linked a missense DCLRE1C variant to TCR beta V- and J-gene trimming. Analysis was performed later, and it showed HLA-associated TCR beta chains to be more clonally expanded than equally common others. Over 150 TCR beta chains were listed as cytomegalovirus-associated.

This clone was picked up a small number of times. Its antigen is currently unknown. Trimming took 5 bases from V and 3 from J; bases not matched to a gene: 4. The CDR3 contains 14 residues. Germline V gene data show CDR1 as MDHEN and CDR2 as SYDVKM. 13 Jbeta primers and 60 Vbeta primers were used for the PCR. Profiled with immunoSEQ multiplex PCR; TCRdb holds only in-frame clones, not every one. Of around 210,000 clones detected, around four fifths appear once; the ten largest clones hold 1.7%. The origin of this receptor is a man in his fifties or sixties in good health and CMV-seronegative. This chain joins TRBV28 and TRBJ1-3; 7 bases fit TRBD1. The sequenced sample consisted of PBMCs. The CDR3 protein is CASSNRGLGNTIYF. The CDR3 DNA sequence: TGTGCCAGCAGTAACAGGGGACTTGGAAACACCATATATTTT. The full variable domain, rest sourced from reference TRBV28 and TRBJ1-3, is DVKVTQSSRYLVKRTGEKVFLECVQDMDHENMFWYRQDPGLGLRLIYFSYDVKMKEKGDIPEGYSVSREKKERFSLILESASTNQTSMYLCASSNRGLGNTIYFGEGSWLTVV.